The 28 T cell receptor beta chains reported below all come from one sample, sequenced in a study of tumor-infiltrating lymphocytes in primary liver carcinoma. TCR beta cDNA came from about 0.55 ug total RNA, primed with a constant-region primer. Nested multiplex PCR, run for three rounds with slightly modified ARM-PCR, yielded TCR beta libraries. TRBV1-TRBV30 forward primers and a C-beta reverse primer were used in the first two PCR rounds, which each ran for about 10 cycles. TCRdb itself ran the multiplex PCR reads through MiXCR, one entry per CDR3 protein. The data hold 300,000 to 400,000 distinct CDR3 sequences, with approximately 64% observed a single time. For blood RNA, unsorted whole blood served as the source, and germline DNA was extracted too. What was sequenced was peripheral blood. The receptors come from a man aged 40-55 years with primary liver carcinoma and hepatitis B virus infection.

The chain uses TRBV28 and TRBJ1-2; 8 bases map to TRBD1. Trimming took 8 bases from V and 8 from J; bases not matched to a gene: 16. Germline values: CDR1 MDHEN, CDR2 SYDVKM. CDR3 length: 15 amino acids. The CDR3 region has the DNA TGTGCCAGCGCCACCCGGACAGGGTCGGAGAGAGGCTACACCTTC. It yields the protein CASATRTGSERGYTF.

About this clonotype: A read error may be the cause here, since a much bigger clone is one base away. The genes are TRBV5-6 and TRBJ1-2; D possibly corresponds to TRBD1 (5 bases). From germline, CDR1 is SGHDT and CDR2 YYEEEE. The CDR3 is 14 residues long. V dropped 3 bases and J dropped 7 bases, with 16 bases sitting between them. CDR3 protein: CASSWRGADSGYTF. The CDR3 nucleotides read TGTGCCAGCAGCTGGAGAGGGGCCGACAGTGGCTACACCTTC.

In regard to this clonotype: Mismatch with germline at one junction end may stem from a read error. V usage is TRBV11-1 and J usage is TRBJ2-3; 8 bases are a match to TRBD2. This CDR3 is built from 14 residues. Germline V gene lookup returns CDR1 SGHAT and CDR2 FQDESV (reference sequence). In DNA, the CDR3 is TGTGCCAGCAGCTCACGGACTAGCACAGATATGCAGTATTTT. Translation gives CASSSRTSTDMQYF.

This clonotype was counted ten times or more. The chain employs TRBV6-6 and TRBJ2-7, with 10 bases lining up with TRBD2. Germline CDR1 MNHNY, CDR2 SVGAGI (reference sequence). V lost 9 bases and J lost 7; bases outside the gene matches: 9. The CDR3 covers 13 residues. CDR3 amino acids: CASTRTSGGEQYF. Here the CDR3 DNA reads TGTGCCAGTACCCGGACTAGCGGAGGGGAGCAGTACTTC.

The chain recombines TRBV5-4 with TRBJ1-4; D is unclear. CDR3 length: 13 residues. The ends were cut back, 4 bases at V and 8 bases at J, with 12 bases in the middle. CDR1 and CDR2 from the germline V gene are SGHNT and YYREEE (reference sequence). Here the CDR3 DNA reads TGTGCCAGCAGCAGGGCAGGAAGGGAAAAACTGTTTTTT. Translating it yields CASSRAGREKLFF.

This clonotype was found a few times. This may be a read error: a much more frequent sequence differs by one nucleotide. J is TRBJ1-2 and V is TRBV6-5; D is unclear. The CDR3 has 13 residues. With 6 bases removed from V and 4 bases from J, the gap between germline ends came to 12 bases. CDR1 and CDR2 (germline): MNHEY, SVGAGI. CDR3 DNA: TGTGCCAGCAGGATCGACGGGAGCTATGGCTACACCTTC. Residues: CASRIDGSYGYTF.

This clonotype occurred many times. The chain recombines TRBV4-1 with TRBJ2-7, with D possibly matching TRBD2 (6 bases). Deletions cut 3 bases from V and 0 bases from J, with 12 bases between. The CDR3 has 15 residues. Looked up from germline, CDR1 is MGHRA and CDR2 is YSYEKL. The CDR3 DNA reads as TGCGCCAGCAGCCAGGAGACTAGGGGCTCCTACGAGCAGTACTTC. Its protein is CASSQETRGSYEQYF.

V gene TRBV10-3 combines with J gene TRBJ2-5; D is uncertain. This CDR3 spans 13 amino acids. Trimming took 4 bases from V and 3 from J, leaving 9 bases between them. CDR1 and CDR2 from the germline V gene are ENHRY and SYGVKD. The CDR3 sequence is CAISVAGEETQYF. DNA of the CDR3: TGTGCCATCAGTGTAGCAGGCGAAGAGACCCAGTACTTC.

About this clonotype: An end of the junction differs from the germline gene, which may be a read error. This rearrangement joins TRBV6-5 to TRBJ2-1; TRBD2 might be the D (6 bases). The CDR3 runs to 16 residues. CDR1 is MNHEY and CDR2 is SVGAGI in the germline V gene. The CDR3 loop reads CANSYSSLALRNEQFF. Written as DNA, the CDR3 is TGTGCCAACAGTTACTCGAGCCTAGCGTTGAGGAATGAGCAGTTCTTC.

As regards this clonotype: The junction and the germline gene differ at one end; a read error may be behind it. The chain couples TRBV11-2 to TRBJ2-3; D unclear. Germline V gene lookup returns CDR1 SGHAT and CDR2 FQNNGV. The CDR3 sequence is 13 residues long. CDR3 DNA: TGTGACAGCAGCCCTCAGGCGGCAGATACGCAGTATTTT. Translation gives CDSSPQAADTQYF.

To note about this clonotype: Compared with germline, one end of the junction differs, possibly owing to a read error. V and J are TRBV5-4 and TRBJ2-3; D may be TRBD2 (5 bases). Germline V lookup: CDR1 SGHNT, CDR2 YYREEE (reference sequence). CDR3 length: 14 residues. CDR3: CASSLVGGPDAQYF. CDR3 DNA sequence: TGTGCCAGCAGCTTGGTAGGCGGGCCAGATGCGCAGTATTTT.

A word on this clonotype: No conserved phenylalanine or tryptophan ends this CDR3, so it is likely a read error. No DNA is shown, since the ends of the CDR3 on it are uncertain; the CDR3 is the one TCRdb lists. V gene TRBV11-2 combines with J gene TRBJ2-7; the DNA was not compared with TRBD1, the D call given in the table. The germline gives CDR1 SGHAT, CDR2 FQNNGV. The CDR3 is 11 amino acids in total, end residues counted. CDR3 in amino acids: CASSLRGEQYC.

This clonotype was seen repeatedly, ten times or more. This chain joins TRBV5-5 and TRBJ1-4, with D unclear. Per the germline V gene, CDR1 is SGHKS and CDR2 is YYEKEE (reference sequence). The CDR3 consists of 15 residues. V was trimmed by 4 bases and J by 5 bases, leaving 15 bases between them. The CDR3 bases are TGTGCCAGCAGCCCTCTAGCGGGTCCAAATGAAAAACTGTTTTTT. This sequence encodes CASSPLAGPNEKLFF.

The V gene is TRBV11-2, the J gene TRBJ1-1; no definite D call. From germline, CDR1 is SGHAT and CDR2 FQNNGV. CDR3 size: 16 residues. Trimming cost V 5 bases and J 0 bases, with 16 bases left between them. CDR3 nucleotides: TGTGCCAGCAGCCACTCAGCGCTTATATTGAACACTGAAGCTTTCTTT. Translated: CASSHSALILNTEAFF.

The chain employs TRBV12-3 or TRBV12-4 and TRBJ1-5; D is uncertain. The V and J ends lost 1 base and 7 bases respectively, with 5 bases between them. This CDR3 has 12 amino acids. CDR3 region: CASSLGTQPQHF. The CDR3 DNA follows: TGTGCCAGCAGTTTAGGTACCCAGCCCCAGCATTTT.

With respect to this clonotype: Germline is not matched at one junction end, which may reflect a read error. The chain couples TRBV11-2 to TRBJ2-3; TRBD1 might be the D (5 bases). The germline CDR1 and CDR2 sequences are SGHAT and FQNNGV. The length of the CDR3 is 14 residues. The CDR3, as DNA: TGTGCCAGCAGCCGACAATGGGGCACAGATACGCAGTATTTC. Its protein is CASSRQWGTDTQYF. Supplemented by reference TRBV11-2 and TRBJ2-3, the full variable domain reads EAGVAQSPRYKIIEKRQSVAFWCNPISGHATLYWYQQILGQGPKLLIQFQNNGVVDDSQLPKDRFSAERLKGVDSTLKIQPAKLEDSAVYLCASSRQWGTDTQYFGPGTRLTVL.

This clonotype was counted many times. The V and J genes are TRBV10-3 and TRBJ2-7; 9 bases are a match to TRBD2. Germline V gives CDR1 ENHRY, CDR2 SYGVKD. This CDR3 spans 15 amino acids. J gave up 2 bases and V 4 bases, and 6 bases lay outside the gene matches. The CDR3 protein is CAISGGLAETYEQYF. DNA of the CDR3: TGTGCCATCAGTGGGGGACTAGCTGAGACCTACGAGCAGTACTTC.

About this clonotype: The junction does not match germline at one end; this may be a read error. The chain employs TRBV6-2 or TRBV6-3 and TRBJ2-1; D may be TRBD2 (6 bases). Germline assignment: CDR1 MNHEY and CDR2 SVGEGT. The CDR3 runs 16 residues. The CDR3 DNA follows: TGTGCCGGCAGTTACTCGCGGCAGGGACTCTACAATGAGCAGTTCTTC. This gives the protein CAGSYSRQGLYNEQFF.

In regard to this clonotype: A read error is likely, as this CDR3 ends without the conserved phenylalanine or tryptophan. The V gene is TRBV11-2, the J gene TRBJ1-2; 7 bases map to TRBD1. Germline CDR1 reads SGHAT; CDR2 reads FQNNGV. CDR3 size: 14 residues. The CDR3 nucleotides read TGTACCAGCAGCTTAGGGACAGTAAACTATGGCTACACCTTA. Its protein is CTSSLGTVNYGYTL.

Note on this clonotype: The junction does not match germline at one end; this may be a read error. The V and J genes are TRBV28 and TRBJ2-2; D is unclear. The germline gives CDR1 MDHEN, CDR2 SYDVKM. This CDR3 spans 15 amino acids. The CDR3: CASSLPRAGPGELFF. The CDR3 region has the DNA TGTGCTAGCAGTTTACCCCGGGCAGGTCCCGGGGAGCTGTTTTTT.

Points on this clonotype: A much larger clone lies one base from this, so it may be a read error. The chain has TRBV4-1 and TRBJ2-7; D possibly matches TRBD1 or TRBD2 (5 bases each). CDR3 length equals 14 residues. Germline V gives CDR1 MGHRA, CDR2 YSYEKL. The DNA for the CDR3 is TGCGCCAGCAGCCCGAGGGACGCTTCCTACGTGCAGTACTTC. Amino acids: CASSPRDASYVQYF.

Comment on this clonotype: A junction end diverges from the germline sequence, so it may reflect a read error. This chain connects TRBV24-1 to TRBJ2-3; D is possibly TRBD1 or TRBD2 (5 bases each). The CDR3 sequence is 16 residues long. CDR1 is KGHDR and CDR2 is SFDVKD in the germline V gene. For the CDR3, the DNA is TGTGCCACCAGTGATTTTGGCAGGGAGAGCCCAGATACGCGGTATTTT. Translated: CATSDFGRESPDTRYF.

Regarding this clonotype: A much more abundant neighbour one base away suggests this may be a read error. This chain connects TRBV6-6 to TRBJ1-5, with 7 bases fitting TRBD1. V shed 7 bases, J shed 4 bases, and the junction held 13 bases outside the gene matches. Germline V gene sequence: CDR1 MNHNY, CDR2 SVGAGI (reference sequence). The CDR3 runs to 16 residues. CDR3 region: CASNNLRGQENQPQHF. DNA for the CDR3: TGTGCCAGCAATAACCTTCGAGGACAGGAGAATCAGCCCCAGCATTTT.

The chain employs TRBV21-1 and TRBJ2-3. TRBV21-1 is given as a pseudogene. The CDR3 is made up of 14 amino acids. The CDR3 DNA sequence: TGTGCCAGCACCCATAAATCTCTTCACAAAAGAGTGTATTTT. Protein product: CASTHKSLHKRVYF.

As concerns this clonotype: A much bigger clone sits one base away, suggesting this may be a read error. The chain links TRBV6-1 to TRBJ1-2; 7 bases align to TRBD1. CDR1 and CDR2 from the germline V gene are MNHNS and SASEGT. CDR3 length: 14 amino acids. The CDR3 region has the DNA TGTGCCATCAGTGAAACCCAGGGGGACTATGGCTACACCTTC. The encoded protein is CAISETQGDYGYTF.

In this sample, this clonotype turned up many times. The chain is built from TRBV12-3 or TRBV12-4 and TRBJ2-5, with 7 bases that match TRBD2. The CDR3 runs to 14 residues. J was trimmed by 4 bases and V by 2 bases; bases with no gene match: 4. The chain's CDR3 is CASSLTGGRETQYF. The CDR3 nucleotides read TGTGCCAGCAGTTTAACGGGAGGTAGAGAGACCCAGTACTTC.

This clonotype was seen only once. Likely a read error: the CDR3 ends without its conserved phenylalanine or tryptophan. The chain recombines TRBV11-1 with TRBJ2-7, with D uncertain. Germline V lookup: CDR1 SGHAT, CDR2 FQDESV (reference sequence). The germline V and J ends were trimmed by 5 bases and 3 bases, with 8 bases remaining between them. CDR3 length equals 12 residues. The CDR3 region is CASSLEDYEQYL. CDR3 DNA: TGTGCCAGCAGCCTCGAGGACTACGAGCAGTACCTC.

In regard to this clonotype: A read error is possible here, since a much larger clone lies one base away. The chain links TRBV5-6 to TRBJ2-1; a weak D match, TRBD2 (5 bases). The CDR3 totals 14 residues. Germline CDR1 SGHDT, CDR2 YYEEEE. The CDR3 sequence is CANSLGPRGNEQFF. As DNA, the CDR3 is TGTGCCAACAGCTTGGGCCCCCGAGGGAATGAGCAGTTCTTC.